These 22 T cell receptor beta chains came from one sample sequenced in a study of shared clonotypes between healthy human individuals (TCRdb year 2020). Preparation of the library involved the immunoSEQ multiplex PCR assay. As stored in TCRdb, this immuneACCESS dataset retains in-frame rearrangements with V and J assigned. A fraction of the clones does not appear; measured against another copy, unresolved V genes explain less than half of the discrepancy, and the remainder lacks a known reason. The sample table shows 1.6 million or so clones, and roughly 97% are seen once. Approximately 1.1% of the sample lies in the top ten. Sequences were obtained from naive CD4+ T cells sorted from blood. Sample cell subset or site, as interpreted from the label and publication: CD45RA+ positively selected. Every receptor here comes from a man between 25 and 39 years old in good health.

The chain recombines TRBV28 with TRBJ2-1; D gene uncertain. The CDR3 covers 17 residues. Trimming removed 4 bases at V and 10 bases at J, with 26 bases between. The germline CDR1 and CDR2 sequences are MDHEN and SYDVKM. CDR3 loop: CASSYPLLVRSPSEQFF. CDR3 in DNA: TGTGCCAGCAGTTACCCCCTTCTCGTAAGATCCCCGAGCGAGCAGTTCTTC.

The CDR3 DNA is TGTGCCAGTAGCATGGGTGCCGGGGCTTTGGAGACCCAGTACTTC. Translating gives CASSMGAGALETQYF. This rearrangement joins TRBV19 to TRBJ2-5; D may correspond to TRBD1 or TRBD2 (5 bases each). Per germline, CDR1 LNHDA and CDR2 SQIVND (reference sequence). V dropped 6 bases and J dropped 5 bases, with 19 bases sitting between them. This CDR3 spans 15 amino acids. Using reference TRBV19 and TRBJ2-5 for the parts outside the CDR3, the full variable domain is DGGITQSPKYLFRKEGQNVTLSCEQNLNHDAMYWYRQDPGQGLRLIYYSQIVNDFQKGDIAEGYSVSREKKESFPLTVTSAQKNPTAFYLCASSMGAGALETQYFGPGTRLLVL.

The rearrangement uses TRBV2 and TRBJ2-1; 13 nucleotides line up with TRBD2. The CDR3 is made up of 14 amino acids. V lost 11 bases and J lost 7; bases outside the gene matches: 8. Germline CDR1 SNHLY, CDR2 FYNNEI. CDR3 sequence reads: CAAKLAGGPNEQFF. CDR3 DNA sequence: TGTGCCGCCAAACTAGCGGGAGGGCCGAATGAGCAGTTCTTC.

This chain links TRBV9 with TRBJ2-7; 7 bases match TRBD1. Germline CDR1 SGDLS, CDR2 YYNGEE. Losses at the gene ends were 4 bases for V and 5 bases for J; bases not matched to a gene: 15. This CDR3 contains 16 residues. The CDR3 loop is CASSPRGQADLDEQYF. The CDR3 coding sequence is TGTGCCAGCAGCCCCCGCGGACAGGCCGACCTGGACGAGCAGTACTTC.

V and J are TRBV27 and TRBJ2-7; no definite D call. Germline CDR1 MNHEY, CDR2 SMNVEV (reference sequence). The CDR3 extends over 15 amino acids. V was pared by 8 bases and J by 0 bases, with 17 bases between. The CDR3 DNA is TGTGCCAGCCCATTCAGCCCGACCTCCTCCTACGAGCAGTACTTC. Its translation is CASPFSPTSSYEQYF.

The V and J genes are TRBV6-1 and TRBJ1-5, with a possible D match to TRBD1 (5 bases). Trimming stripped 6 bases from V and 1 base from J, with 13 bases between. This CDR3 spans 15 amino acids. CDR1 is MNHNS, CDR2 SASEGT, per germline. The CDR3 spells CASSVSGVSNQPQHF. CDR3 nucleotide sequence: TGTGCCAGCAGCGTCTCGGGGGTCAGCAATCAGCCCCAGCATTTT.

The chain has TRBV2 and TRBJ1-1, with a possible D match to TRBD1 (5 bases). V lost 6 bases and J 7 bases, leaving 12 bases between the germline ends. This CDR3 comprises 12 residues. CDR1 is SNHLY, CDR2 FYNNEI, per germline. CDR3 protein: CASRRGDFEAFF. In nucleotides, the CDR3 is TGTGCCAGCAGACGAGGGGACTTTGAAGCTTTCTTT.

The chain couples TRBV12-2 to TRBJ2-2. TRBV12-2 is noted as a pseudogene. The CDR3 extends over 23 amino acids. The CDR3 coding sequence is TGTGCAAGTCGCTTAGCGCGGTACCTACTCTCTTCCGGGGGCTCTTCGAACACCGGGGAGCTGTTTTTT. Protein sequence: CASRLARYLLSSGGSSNTGELFF.

This clone has only a few counts. The V gene is TRBV11-2, the J gene TRBJ1-5; D is uncertain. CDR1 is SGHAT, CDR2 FQNNGV, per germline. V was shortened by 3 bases and J by 4 bases, with 7 bases between the two germline ends. This CDR3 comprises 13 residues. Written as DNA, the CDR3 is TGTGCCAGCAGCTTTGCCCTTAATCAGCCCCAGCATTTT. Protein sequence: CASSFALNQPQHF.

The V call is TRBV6-1, the J call TRBJ2-7; 9 positions agree with TRBD1. Germline lookup yields CDR1 MNHNS and CDR2 SASEGT. This CDR3 is 12 amino acids long. V lost 8 bases to trimming and J lost 10 bases; unmatched junction nucleotides: 9. Here the CDR3 reads CASGRDRVIQYF. The CDR3 nucleotides read TGTGCCAGCGGCCGGGACAGGGTAATCCAGTACTTC.

V and J are TRBV11-3 and TRBJ2-3; possibly TRBD1 for D (6 bases). Germline V CDR1 and CDR2: SGHNT, YENEEA. There are 16 residues in the CDR3. Trimming took 5 bases from V and 4 from J, leaving 19 bases between them. The CDR3: CASSPWGPRGSDTQYF. The CDR3 DNA follows: TGTGCCAGCAGCCCCTGGGGACCGAGGGGGTCAGATACGCAGTATTTT.

The chain carries TRBV9 and TRBJ2-3; a possible D gene is TRBD2 (5 bases). Trimming stripped 4 bases from V and 2 bases from J, with 20 bases between. The CDR3 consists of 17 residues. Germline V CDR1 and CDR2: SGDLS, YYNGEE. The CDR3 sequence: CASSRAAFPLSTDTQYF. CDR3 nucleotide sequence: TGTGCCAGCAGCCGAGCGGCTTTCCCTTTGTCCACAGATACGCAGTATTTT.

The genes are TRBV9 and TRBJ2-7; D is unclear. The V gene's germline CDR1 is SGDLS and CDR2 YYNGEE. This CDR3 contains 14 residues. Deletions cut 0 bases from V and 1 base from J, with 8 bases between. The CDR3 loop reads CASSVVAESYEQYF. The DNA for the CDR3 is TGTGCCAGCAGCGTAGTGGCGGAATCCTACGAGCAGTACTTC.

The V and J genes are TRBV29-1 and TRBJ2-1, with 11 bases fitting TRBD2. V shed 8 bases and J 7 bases; nucleotides not matched to a gene: 4. Looked up from germline, CDR1 is SQVTM and CDR2 is ANQGSEA. The CDR3 runs 12 residues. CDR3: CSLLAGVNEQFF. The CDR3 DNA is TGCAGCTTACTAGCGGGAGTGAATGAGCAGTTCTTC.

The CDR3 loop reads CASSETSRSYNEQFF. The CDR3 DNA reads as TGTGCCAGCAGCGAAACTAGCCGCTCCTACAATGAGCAGTTCTTC. The V and J genes are TRBV9 and TRBJ2-1, with TRBD2 as a possible D gene (6 bases). CDR3 length: 15 residues. Germline CDR1 reads SGDLS; CDR2 reads YYNGEE. The ends were cut back, 3 bases at V and 0 bases at J, with 10 bases in the middle. The full variable domain, with the rest looked up from reference TRBV9 and TRBJ2-1, is DSGVTQTPKHLITATGQRVTLRCSPRSGDLSVYWYQQSLDQGLQFLIQYYNGEERAKGNILERFSAQQFPDLHSELNLSSLELGDSALYFCASSETSRSYNEQFFGPGTRLTVL.

The rearrangement links TRBV6-1 to TRBJ1-2; possibly TRBD1 for D (5 bases). V was pared by 6 bases and J by 7 bases, with 21 bases between. Per germline, CDR1 MNHNS and CDR2 SASEGT. This CDR3 is 15 amino acids long. CDR3 amino acids: CASSIYQGFSGGYTF. In DNA form, the CDR3 reads TGTGCCAGCAGCATATACCAGGGTTTCTCAGGTGGCTACACCTTC.

In this sample, this clone turned up once. The chain couples TRBV5-6 to TRBJ2-7; D not certain. The V gene lost 4 bases and the J gene lost 6 bases, with 14 bases spanning the gap. The CDR3 has 13 amino acids. CDR1 SGHDT and CDR2 YYEEEE come from the germline V gene. This CDR3 is CASSRQGYSEQYF. CDR3 DNA sequence: TGTGCCAGCAGCCGCCAAGGATACAGCGAGCAGTACTTC. The full variable domain, with the rest looked up from reference TRBV5-6 and TRBJ2-7, is DAGVTQSPTHLIKTRGQQVTLRCSPKSGHDTVSWYQQALGQGPQFIFQYYEEEERQRGNFPDRFSGHQFPNYSSELNVNALLLGDSALYLCASSRQGYSEQYFGPGTRLTVT.

This chain uses TRBV5-6 with TRBJ1-4, with D possibly matching TRBD1 (5 bases). The V end was cut by 4 bases, the J end by 6 bases, with 16 bases between. Per germline, CDR1 SGHDT and CDR2 YYEEEE. The CDR3 is made up of 15 amino acids. The CDR3 DNA follows: TGTGCCAGCAGCAGAGAGGGACCGGGGTATGAAAAACTGTTTTTT. Translated: CASSREGPGYEKLFF. Based on the CDR3 plus reference TRBV5-6 and TRBJ1-4, the full variable domain is DAGVTQSPTHLIKTRGQQVTLRCSPKSGHDTVSWYQQALGQGPQFIFQYYEEEERQRGNFPDRFSGHQFPNYSSELNVNALLLGDSALYLCASSREGPGYEKLFFGSGTQLSVL.

The chain is built from TRBV18 and TRBJ2-4; no clear D. The CDR3 contains 19 residues. Looked up from germline, CDR1 is KGHSH and CDR2 is LQKENI. V was trimmed by 3 bases and J by 2 bases, leaving 23 bases between them. For the CDR3, the DNA is TGTGCCAGCTCACCTGTAGACCCCACCCGAGTCTGGCCCAAAAACATTCAGTACTTC. Translation gives CASSPVDPTRVWPKNIQYF.

The V and J genes are TRBV28 and TRBJ2-7, with D tentatively TRBD2 (6 bases). Germline V lookup: CDR1 MDHEN, CDR2 SYDVKM. This CDR3 region has 14 residues. V was pared by 3 bases and J by 2 bases, with 11 bases between. DNA for the CDR3: TGTGCCAGCAGTTTCCTAGCGCGAACCTACGAGCAGTACTTC. Amino acid sequence: CASSFLARTYEQYF.

V and J are TRBV2 and TRBJ2-2; D is undetermined. V shed 3 bases and J shed 4 bases, with 6 bases lying between them. The CDR3 length is 13 residues. Germline lookup yields CDR1 SNHLY and CDR2 FYNNEI. The CDR3 here is CASSEESTGELFF. The DNA for the CDR3 is TGTGCCAGCAGTGAGGAGTCCACCGGGGAGCTGTTTTTT.

The gene calls are TRBV18 and TRBJ2-5; no definite D call. The germline CDR1 and CDR2 sequences are KGHSH and LQKENI. The CDR3 has 13 amino acids. Trimming left V 0 bases short and J 5 bases short, with 7 bases between. CDR3 sequence: CASSPPVSETQYF. The CDR3 DNA follows: TGTGCCAGCTCACCACCGGTTTCTGAGACCCAGTACTTC.